The next 24 T cell receptor beta chains were all read from a single sample in a study of blood T cell repertoires in COVID-19. Sequencing was performed with immunoSEQ multiplex PCR; in TCRdb, only in-frame clones are kept and a portion is missing. The data show about 170,000 clones, with under 85% seen just once and 0.95% to 1.5% held by the top ten. Sample: peripheral blood. The receptors originated from a man aged 60 to 75 who had recovered from COVID-19.

V is TRBV5-4 and J is TRBJ2-1; 11 nucleotides agree with TRBD2. V shed 0 bases and J 6 bases; nucleotides not matched to a gene: 11. Germline CDR1 is SGHNT and CDR2 is YYREEE (reference sequence). The CDR3 has 18 residues. This CDR3 is CASSLAQSSGGASNEQFF. In DNA form, the CDR3 reads TGTGCCAGCAGCTTGGCCCAGAGTAGCGGGGGGGCTAGCAATGAGCAGTTCTTC.

The rearrangement uses TRBV3-1 (or the pseudogene TRBV3-2) and TRBJ1-1; D is unresolved. This CDR3 is built from 14 residues. Germline CDR1 LGHDT, CDR2 YNNKEL (reference sequence). The ends were cut back, 0 bases at V and 8 bases at J, with 13 bases in the middle. The chain's CDR3 is CASSQDQAGREAFF. The DNA for the CDR3 is TGTGCCAGCAGCCAAGATCAGGCTGGCAGGGAAGCTTTCTTT.

The rearrangement links TRBV5-1 to TRBJ1-2; D perhaps matches TRBD1 (5 bases). Germline-derived CDR1 and CDR2 are SGHRS and YFSETQ. The CDR3 runs 18 residues. The V gene lost 0 bases and the J gene lost 8 bases, with 26 bases spanning the gap. The CDR3 is CASSLGASVTARTKGYTF. CDR3 nucleotides: TGCGCCAGCAGCTTGGGTGCCTCTGTGACAGCCCGTACGAAGGGCTACACCTTC.

This chain links TRBV5-6 with TRBJ2-1; D unclear. Germline assignment: CDR1 SGHDT and CDR2 YYEEEE. Trimming cost V 0 bases and J 6 bases, with 13 bases left between them. The CDR3 sequence is 15 residues long. In DNA, the CDR3 is TGTGCCAGCAGCTTGGCAGGAAGGAACGGCAATGAGCAGTTCTTC. Translation: CASSLAGRNGNEQFF.

V and J are TRBV11-2 and TRBJ2-5; 8 nucleotides match TRBD1. V gave up 5 bases and J gave up 1 base; unmatched junction bases: 6. Looked up from germline, CDR1 is SGHAT and CDR2 is FQNNGV. The CDR3 covers 15 residues. CDR3: CASSRETGGQETQYF. CDR3 bases: TGTGCCAGCAGCCGAGAAACAGGGGGCCAAGAGACCCAGTACTTC. The entire variable domain, with the rest obtained from reference TRBV11-2 and TRBJ2-5, is as follows: EAGVAQSPRYKIIEKRQSVAFWCNPISGHATLYWYQQILGQGPKLLIQFQNNGVVDDSQLPKDRFSAERLKGVDSTLKIQPAKLEDSAVYLCASSRETGGQETQYFGPGTRLLVL.

The chain joins TRBV3-1 (or the pseudogene TRBV3-2) to TRBJ1-2; TRBD1 is a possible D gene (6 bases). The CDR3 contains 15 residues. V shed 0 bases and J shed 0 bases, with 8 bases lying between them. CDR1 and CDR2 (germline): LGHDT, YNNKEL (reference sequence). CDR3 nucleotide sequence: TGTGCCAGCAGCCAAGAGGACAGTTCTAACTATGGCTACACCTTC. It codes for CASSQEDSSNYGYTF.

This clone was seen just once. The chain carries TRBV9 and TRBJ2-7, with D maybe TRBD2 (7 bases). The germline V and J ends were trimmed by 0 bases and 3 bases, with 19 bases remaining between them. Germline CDR1 is SGDLS and CDR2 is YYNGEE. This CDR3 region has 17 residues. The CDR3 here is CASSVGEGGGQFYEQYF. CDR3 nucleotides: TGTGCCAGCAGCGTAGGGGAGGGAGGGGGGCAGTTCTACGAGCAGTACTTC.

This clone occurred a few times. The J gene is TRBJ2-1, the V gene TRBV6-4; 7 bases align to TRBD2. Germline values: CDR1 MRHNA, CDR2 SNTAGT. CDR3 length: 16 amino acids. Germline trimming cut 4 bases from V and 3 bases from J; bases unmatched to any gene: 9. The CDR3 protein is CASSGKGSGDYNEQFF. The CDR3 nucleotides are TGTGCCAGCAGTGGTAAAGGGAGCGGGGACTACAATGAGCAGTTCTTC.

The V call is TRBV29-1, the J call TRBJ1-1, with D possibly being TRBD1 (5 bases). The CDR3 spans 11 residues. Germline values: CDR1 SQVTM, CDR2 ANQGSEA. The V end lost 3 bases, the J end lost 4 bases, and 6 bases lay between the germline ends. CDR3 in DNA: TGCAGCGTTGAGGGGCGCACTGAAGCTTTCTTT. It translates to CSVEGRTEAFF. Full variable domain (outside the CDR3, taken from reference TRBV29-1 and TRBJ1-1): SAVISQKPSRDICQRGTSLTIQCQVDSQVTMMFWYRQQPGQSLTLIATANQGSEATYESGFVIDKFPISRPNLTFSTLTVSNMSPEDSSIYLCSVEGRTEAFFGQGTRLTVV.

The sample holds one count of this clone. This rearrangement joins TRBV28 to TRBJ1-4; possibly TRBD1 for D (6 bases). Trimming removed 5 bases at V and 8 bases at J, with 15 bases between. The CDR3 contains 14 residues. CDR1 and CDR2 (germline): MDHEN, SYDVKM. The CDR3 nucleotides are TGTGCCAGCAGTCTGGGGGGGCGGCAAGAAAAACTGTTTTTT. This gives the protein CASSLGGRQEKLFF.

The chain links TRBV7-2 to TRBJ2-2; D may be TRBD1 (7 bases). The germline V gene has CDR1 SGHTA and CDR2 FQGNSA. V was clipped by 5 bases and J by 0 bases, with 13 bases between them. The CDR3 sequence is 16 residues long. The CDR3 DNA is TGTGCCAGCAGCCTCAGGGGGGCCTCGAACACCGGGGAGCTGTTTTTT. This sequence encodes CASSLRGASNTGELFF.

The V and J genes are TRBV5-4 and TRBJ2-7; D not certain. V lost 2 bases to trimming and J lost 7 bases, with 13 bases between them. From germline, CDR1 is SGHNT and CDR2 YYREEE (reference sequence). The CDR3 runs 13 residues. Here the CDR3 DNA reads TGTGCCAGCAGCTTAGGCGGAGAACGAGAGCAGTACTTC. Its protein product is CASSLGGEREQYF.

In DNA form, the CDR3 reads TGTGCCTGCGGACTAGCGGGGGGCGAAAACACCGGGGAGCTGTTTTTT. Its protein product is CACGLAGGENTGELFF. The V call is TRBV7-6, the J call TRBJ2-2; 14 bases are shared with TRBD2. The germline V gene has CDR1 SGHVS and CDR2 FNYEAQ. This CDR3 spans 16 amino acids. Trimming at V came to 11 bases and at J to 2 bases, leaving 7 bases not matched to a gene.

The chain couples TRBV11-2 to TRBJ2-7, with 8 bases identical to TRBD1. The CDR3 totals 15 residues. The junction had 10 bases not matched to a gene; V was cut back by 3 bases and J by 6 bases. CDR1 and CDR2 from the germline V gene are SGHAT and FQNNGV. CDR3 loop: CASSFRSGGGGEQYF. The DNA of the CDR3 is TGTGCCAGCAGCTTTCGGTCAGGGGGCGGAGGCGAGCAGTACTTC.

This clone was recorded once. This chain links TRBV12-3 or TRBV12-4 with TRBJ1-2, with TRBD1 identical over 7 bases. This CDR3 is built from 13 residues. Trimming cost V 6 bases and J 1 base; bases outside gene matches: 2. CDR3: CASRGQNNYGYTF. The CDR3 DNA follows: TGTGCCAGCAGGGGACAGAATAACTATGGCTACACCTTC.

This chain uses TRBV27 with TRBJ2-7; D ambiguous. V was pared by 3 bases and J by 7 bases, with 10 bases between. CDR1 MNHEY and CDR2 SMNVEV come from the germline V gene (reference sequence). The CDR3 is 12 residues long. The CDR3 bases are TGTGCCAGCAGTTTTAACGTTCGGGAGCAGTACTTC. Translating gives CASSFNVREQYF.

Comment on this clone: Compared with germline, one end of the junction differs, possibly owing to a read error. V usage is TRBV13 and J usage is TRBJ2-5, with TRBD1 matching 7 bases. The CDR3 is 14 amino acids. Per germline, CDR1 PRHDT and CDR2 FYEKMQ (reference sequence). CDR3 protein: CASSLGQDQETQYF. In DNA form, the CDR3 reads TGTGCCAGCAGCCTAGGACAGGACCAAGAGACCCAGTACTTC.

In this sample, this clone turned up once. The genes are TRBV27 and TRBJ2-7; no definite D call. V shed 5 bases and J shed 4 bases, with 18 bases lying between them. Germline CDR1 reads MNHEY; CDR2 reads SMNVEV (reference sequence). The length of the CDR3 is 15 residues. The CDR3 nucleotides are TGTGCCAGCAGTCCCATAGAGGTCTTGAATTACGAGCAGTACTTC. This translates into CASSPIEVLNYEQYF.

This clone occurred a few times. The rearrangement links TRBV3-1 (or the pseudogene TRBV3-2) to TRBJ2-2; D perhaps matches TRBD2 (7 bases). The CDR3 is 16 residues long. V was clipped by 3 bases and J by 5 bases, with 16 bases between them. CDR1 is LGHDT, CDR2 YNNKEL, per germline (reference sequence). CDR3 residues: CASSHPEGGATGELFF. The CDR3 DNA sequence: TGTGCCAGCAGCCACCCCGAGGGGGGGGCGACCGGGGAGCTGTTTTTT.

The chain has TRBV4-3 and TRBJ1-1; 7 bases map to TRBD1. Trimming removed 0 bases from V and 1 base from J; junction bases left unmatched: 5. This CDR3 has 16 amino acids. CDR1 LGHNA and CDR2 YSLEER come from the germline V gene. The CDR3 sequence: CASSQEPGQKNTEAFF. The CDR3 coding sequence is TGCGCCAGCAGCCAAGAACCGGGACAGAAGAACACTGAAGCTTTCTTT.

The chain's CDR3 is CASSQVVLWGGASNSPLHF. CDR3 bases: TGTGCCAGCAGCCAAGTTGTCTTGTGGGGGGGCGCTTCCAATTCACCCCTCCACTTT. The chain carries TRBV3-1 (or the pseudogene TRBV3-2) and TRBJ1-6, with D perhaps TRBD1 (6 bases). CDR1 and CDR2 (germline): LGHDT, YNNKEL (reference sequence). Trimming pared 1 base from V and 7 bases from J, leaving 23 bases between. The CDR3 spans 19 residues.

The chain joins TRBV24-1 to TRBJ1-2; D gene unclear. Germline values: CDR1 KGHDR, CDR2 SFDVKD. The CDR3 is made up of 13 amino acids. Trimming took 5 bases from V and 4 from J, leaving 10 bases between them. The CDR3 here is CATSGRYGYGYTF. The CDR3 DNA is TGTGCCACCAGTGGGAGGTACGGCTATGGCTACACCTTC.

The genes are TRBV7-9 and TRBJ1-2; no definite D call. This CDR3 comprises 13 residues. Trimming removed 5 bases at V and 2 bases at J, with 9 bases between. Germline loops: CDR1 SEHNR, CDR2 FQNEAQ (reference sequence). The CDR3 DNA reads TGTGCCAGCAGCCCTACAGAGAACTATGGCTACACCTTC. It yields the protein CASSPTENYGYTF.

This clone was counted once. The CDR3 DNA reads as TGTGCCAGCAGCTTAAACTCAGGGGGCGGAGAGACCCAGTACTTC. Protein sequence: CASSLNSGGGETQYF. This rearrangement joins TRBV7-3 to TRBJ2-5; 8 bases are a match to TRBD1. This CDR3 comprises 15 residues. Germline loops: CDR1 SGHTA, CDR2 FQGTGA. V lost 1 base, J lost 4 bases, and 5 bases stayed unmatched.